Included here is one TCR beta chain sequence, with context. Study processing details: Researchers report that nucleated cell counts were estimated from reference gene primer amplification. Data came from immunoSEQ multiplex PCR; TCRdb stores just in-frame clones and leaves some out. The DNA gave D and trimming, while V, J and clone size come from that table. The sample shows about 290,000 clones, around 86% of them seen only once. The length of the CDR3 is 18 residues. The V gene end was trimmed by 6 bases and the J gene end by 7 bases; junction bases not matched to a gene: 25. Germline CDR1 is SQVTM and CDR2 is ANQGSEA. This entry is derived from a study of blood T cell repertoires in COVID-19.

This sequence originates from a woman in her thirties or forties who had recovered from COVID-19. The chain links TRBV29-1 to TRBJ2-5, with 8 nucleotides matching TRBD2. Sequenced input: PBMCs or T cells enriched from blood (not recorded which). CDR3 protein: CSVTWGGSGIMGDATQYF. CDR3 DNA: TGCAGCGTGACGTGGGGGGGTAGCGGGATCATGGGCGATGCGACCCAGTACTTC.